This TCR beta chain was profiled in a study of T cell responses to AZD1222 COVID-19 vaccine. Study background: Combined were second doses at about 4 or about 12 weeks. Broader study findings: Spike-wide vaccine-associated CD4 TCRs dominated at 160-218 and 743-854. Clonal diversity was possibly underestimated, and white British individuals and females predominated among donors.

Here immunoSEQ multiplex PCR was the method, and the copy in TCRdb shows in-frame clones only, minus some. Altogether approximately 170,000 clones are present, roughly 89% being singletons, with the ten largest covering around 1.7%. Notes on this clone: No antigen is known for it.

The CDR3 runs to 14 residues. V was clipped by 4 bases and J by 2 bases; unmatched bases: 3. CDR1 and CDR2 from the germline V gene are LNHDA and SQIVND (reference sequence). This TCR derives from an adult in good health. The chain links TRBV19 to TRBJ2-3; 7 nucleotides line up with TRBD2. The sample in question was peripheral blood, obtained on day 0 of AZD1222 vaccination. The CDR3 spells CASSTSGLTDTQYF. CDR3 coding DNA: TGTGCCAGTAGTACTAGCGGACTCACAGATACGCAGTATTTT. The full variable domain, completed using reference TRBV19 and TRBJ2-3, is DGGITQSPKYLFRKEGQNVTLSCEQNLNHDAMYWYRQDPGQGLRLIYYSQIVNDFQKGDIAEGYSVSREKKESFPLTVTSAQKNPTAFYLCASSTSGLTDTQYFGPGTRLTVL.